The T cell receptor (beta chain) described here comes from a study of CD8 T cells in ankylosing spondylitis. Findings and caveats of the study: Reports say disease-linked clones showed up significantly more in matched ankylosing spondylitis synovial fluid.

Germline V gives CDR1 MNHNS, CDR2 SASEGT. V lost 6 bases to trimming and J lost 2 bases, with 14 bases between them. This CDR3 is 14 amino acids long. Construction of TCR beta libraries was performed using quantitative 5'-RACE with molecular barcodes. MiXCR, applied by TCRdb to the 5' RACE reads, yields one record per CDR3 protein. The data contain hundreds of thousands of distinct CDR3 sequences, roughly 22% of them singletons. A word on this clonotype: The antigen is not known.

The sequenced sample was blood, either unsorted or a sorted T cell fraction (not recorded which). J is TRBJ2-7 and V is TRBV6-1; D is possibly TRBD1 (5 bases). This clonotype was sampled from a male donor with ankylosing spondylitis or in good health (not recorded which). The CDR3 is CASSLTWGPYEQYF. The CDR3 bases are TGTGCCAGCAGCCTAACCTGGGGCCCCTACGAGCAGTACTTC.